This TCR beta chain was recovered during a study of T cells in Graves' hyperthyroidism and ophthalmopathy. Looking at the study overall: Peripheral blood draws took place at initial diagnosis, ahead of any treatment.

The V gene end was trimmed by 1 base and the J gene end by 5 bases; junction bases not matched to a gene: 5. Germline CDR1 and CDR2: LNHDA and SQIVND (reference sequence). The CDR3 is 15 residues long. Lactation, pregnancy, other autoimmune disease or uncontrolled infection excluded patients. Amplification of TCR beta CDR3 regions used RNA as the template. First-round RT-PCR of the TCR CDR3 relied on the HTBI primer set. From the multiplex PCR reads, TCRdb called clonotypes with MiXCR, one entry per CDR3 protein. Of 750,000 to 900,000 distinct CDR3 sequences listed, 35% to 45% were seen once; the top ten hold more than 7%.

Sequenced input: blood. The source is a man younger than 30 with Graves' hyperthyroidism. This rearrangement joins TRBV19 to TRBJ1-5; TRBD1 agrees at 7 bases. CDR3 nucleotides: TGTGCCAGTAGTATAGGACAGGGAGAGGATCAGCCCCAGCATTTT. Amino acids: CASSIGQGEDQPQHF.